The 14 T cell receptor beta chains below were found in one sample sequenced in a study of blood T cells in healthy people across ages. A second roughly 6 to 12 cycle PCR used barcoded and J-beta primers. TCRdb recomputed calls from the 5' RACE reads with MiXCR, one row per CDR3 protein. Of fewer than 2,000,000 distinct CDR3 sequences in the sample, roughly two fifths were seen once. Sample: blood. Receptors were obtained from a human donor in good health.

This chain links TRBV5-1 with TRBJ1-5, with D unclear. The CDR3 consists of 14 residues. Trimming left V 1 base short and J 8 bases short, with 13 bases between. The V gene's germline CDR1 is SGHRS and CDR2 YFSETQ. The CDR3: CASSLSGDDEPQHF. Here the CDR3 DNA reads TGCGCCAGCAGCTTGTCTGGAGACGACGAGCCCCAGCATTTT. Filled out from reference TRBV5-1 and TRBJ1-5, the complete variable domain reads KAGVTQTPRYLIKTRGQQVTLSCSPISGHRSVSWYQQTPGQGLQFLFEYFSETQRNKGNFPGRFSGRQFSNSRSEMNVSTLELGDSALYLCASSLSGDDEPQHFGDGTRLSIL.

In this sample, this clonotype turned up many times. The J gene is TRBJ2-3, the V gene TRBV5-1; D ambiguous. Trimming removed 0 bases at V and 2 bases at J, with 10 bases between. Germline loops: CDR1 SGHRS, CDR2 YFSETQ. CDR3 length: 15 residues. The CDR3 bases are TGCGCCAGCAGCTTGGTTGGCAGGCTCACAGATACGCAGTATTTT. This codes for CASSLVGRLTDTQYF. Using reference TRBV5-1 and TRBJ2-3 for the parts outside the CDR3, the full variable domain is KAGVTQTPRYLIKTRGQQVTLSCSPISGHRSVSWYQQTPGQGLQFLFEYFSETQRNKGNFPGRFSGRQFSNSRSEMNVSTLELGDSALYLCASSLVGRLTDTQYFGPGTRLTVL.

A few counts support this clonotype. The chain links TRBV18 to TRBJ2-7; D is possibly TRBD1 (6 bases). V shed 4 bases and J shed 5 bases, with 21 bases lying between them. Germline CDR1 and CDR2: KGHSH and LQKENI. The length of the CDR3 is 16 residues. CDR3 sequence reads: CASSHGQTGSGDEQYF. The CDR3 coding sequence is TGTGCCAGCTCACATGGGCAAACAGGGTCCGGGGACGAGCAGTACTTC.

V usage is TRBV29-1 and J usage is TRBJ1-6; 8 bases map to TRBD1. Germline V CDR1 and CDR2: SQVTM, ANQGSEA. CDR3 length: 14 residues. With 6 bases clipped from V and 6 bases from J, the junction kept 7 bases outside the gene matches. CDR3 in amino acids: CSVRTGGGNSPLHF. The CDR3 region has the DNA TGCAGCGTACGAACAGGGGGAGGTAATTCACCCCTCCACTTT.

This clonotype showed up many times. CDR3 DNA: TGCAGCGTGGGGACAGGTGGAGGCTATGGCTACACCTTC. Translated, it gives CSVGTGGGYGYTF. V is TRBV29-1 and J is TRBJ1-2; TRBD1 agrees at 8 bases. This CDR3 has 13 residues. Germline-derived CDR1 and CDR2 are SQVTM and ANQGSEA. Germline trimming cut 6 bases from V and 4 bases from J; bases unmatched to any gene: 7.

The chain joins TRBV15 to TRBJ2-6; D possibly corresponds to TRBD1 (5 bases). The V and J ends lost 0 bases and 18 bases respectively, with 21 bases between them. Germline CDR1 LNHNV, CDR2 YYDKDF (reference sequence). This CDR3 is built from 15 residues. The CDR3 loop reads CATSRDPMTGPRETF. The CDR3, as DNA: TGTGCCACCAGCAGAGACCCGATGACGGGCCCCAGGGAGACTTTC.

In its sample, this clonotype was seen once. This chain links TRBV20-1 with TRBJ1-5, with D unresolved. Germline V lookup: CDR1 DFQATT, CDR2 SNEGSKA (reference sequence). V lost 6 bases, J lost 2 bases, and 14 bases lay in between. The CDR3 extends over 14 amino acids. The CDR3 is CSAGDNRGNQPQHF. CDR3 coding DNA: TGCAGTGCGGGAGACAACCGCGGCAATCAGCCCCAGCATTTT.

This chain uses TRBV29-1 with TRBJ2-3; 12 nucleotides match TRBD2. The V gene's germline CDR1 is SQVTM and CDR2 ANQGSEA. After removal of 5 bases from V and 0 bases from J, the junction contained 12 bases not matched to a gene. This CDR3 is built from 18 residues. Here the CDR3 reads CSVQGASGGAVSTDTQYF. DNA for the CDR3: TGCAGCGTTCAAGGAGCTAGCGGGGGGGCCGTCAGCACAGATACGCAGTATTTT.

This chain uses TRBV6-2 or TRBV6-3 with TRBJ1-5; a weak D match, TRBD1 (6 bases). V dropped 6 bases and J dropped 10 bases, with 16 bases sitting between them. The CDR3 spans 13 residues. CDR1 is MNHEY, CDR2 SVGEGT, per germline. The chain's CDR3 is CASRDSFGAPQHF. DNA for the CDR3: TGTGCCAGCAGGGACAGTTTTGGTGCACCCCAGCATTTT.

J is TRBJ1-2 and V is TRBV19; D unclear. V lost 0 bases to trimming and J lost 3 bases, with 8 bases between them. Germline V lookup: CDR1 LNHDA, CDR2 SQIVND (reference sequence). The CDR3 loop spans 14 amino acids. The CDR3 nucleotides read TGTGCCAGTAGTATAGAGAGCCCCTACTATGGCTACACCTTC. Protein: CASSIESPYYGYTF.

The sample holds a few counts of this clonotype. The chain carries TRBV6-6 and TRBJ1-2; D not resolved. The length of the CDR3 is 12 residues. The germline CDR1 and CDR2 sequences are MNHNY and SVGAGI (reference sequence). V shed 5 bases and J shed 0 bases, with 4 bases lying between them. This CDR3 reads CASSIANYGYTF. The CDR3 coding sequence is TGTGCCAGCAGTATAGCTAACTATGGCTACACCTTC.

This chain connects TRBV6-5 to TRBJ2-7, with TRBD2 matching 8 bases. Germline CDR1 reads MNHEY; CDR2 reads SVGAGI. This CDR3 has 16 residues. With V trimmed by 4 bases and J by 2 bases, 10 bases remained unmatched. CDR3 in amino acids: CASSSTGGRLAYEQYF. The CDR3 DNA sequence: TGTGCCAGCAGTTCCACGGGGGGGAGATTAGCCTACGAGCAGTACTTC.

The rearrangement joins TRBV9 to TRBJ2-5; 15 positions agree with TRBD2. V dropped 3 bases and J dropped 3; count of bases not matched to a gene: 6. Germline V gene data show CDR1 as SGDLS and CDR2 as YYNGEE. This CDR3 has 17 amino acids. CDR3 sequence reads: CASSAGLAGGMKETQYF. DNA of the CDR3: TGTGCCAGCAGCGCGGGACTAGCGGGGGGAATGAAAGAGACCCAGTACTTC.

The chain is built from TRBV10-3 and TRBJ1-2; D is ambiguous. Germline V gene data show CDR1 as ENHRY and CDR2 as SYGVKD. The CDR3 spans 13 residues. V was pared by 10 bases and J by 6 bases, with 18 bases between. CDR3 nucleotides: TGTGCCAGGAGACAACAGAGTGGGGATGGCTACACCTTC. Translated: CARRQQSGDGYTF.